What follows is one TCR beta chain and its context. What it binds is unknown. TCRdb's table, derived via immunoSEQ multiplex PCR, lists solely in-frame clones and lacks some. The sample records 17,000 or so clones, more than 80% being singletons. This record belongs to a study of OX40 agonist ivuxolimab in advanced cancers. The wider study: The dose-escalation cohort was about 87% male, with a mean age of around 60 years, ranging roughly 23 to 90. Study-wide findings and caveats: Partial responders dosed at 0.1-3.0 mg/kg displayed clonal expansion ranking among the lowest. Expanded peripheral T cells had an undetermined antigen specificity. By week 6 at 0.1 to 3.0 mg/kg, blood CD4+ and CD8+ T cells had expanded clonally.

With V trimmed by 7 bases and J by 0 bases, 3 bases remained unmatched. The CDR3 runs 14 residues. The V gene's germline CDR1 is MNHEY and CDR2 SVGAGI. This TCR came from an adult with an advanced solid tumor such as melanoma, head and neck, liver or kidney cancer. The chain recombines TRBV6-5 with TRBJ2-3, with TRBD1 matching 8 bases. The sequenced sample was CD4+ or CD8+ T cells sorted from blood, obtained in a trial of the OX40 agonist ivuxolimab. The CDR3 region has the DNA TGTGCCAGCACCCAGGGGGCGAGCACAGATACGCAGTATTTT. Translated: CASTQGASTDTQYF.